This T cell receptor beta chain was sequenced for a study of CD8 T cells in ankylosing spondylitis. Study observations and caveats: Reportedly, significant enrichment of disease-linked clones occurred in matched ankylosing spondylitis synovial fluid. A motif of seven or eight highly homologous TCR beta variants was seen as apparently characteristic of ankylosing spondylitis blood.

There are 14 residues in the CDR3. CDR1 and CDR2 (germline): SNHLY, FYNNEI. V was shortened by 8 bases and J by 2 bases, with 12 bases between the two germline ends. Library preparation for TCR beta used quantitative 5'-RACE with molecular barcodes. Via MiXCR, TCRdb re-called the 5' RACE reads, giving one row per CDR3 protein. This sample has some 220,000 distinct CDR3 sequences, with 7.5% to 9.5% found just once. The table lists this clonotype with many counts. Its specificity is unknown. The sequencing sample was made of blood, either unsorted or a sorted T cell fraction (not recorded which). This rearrangement joins TRBV2 to TRBJ2-2; possibly TRBD2 for D (5 bases). The TCR sequence derives from a female donor with ankylosing spondylitis or in good health (not recorded which). The CDR3 bases are TGTGCCAGCTCTGGACTGGAAAACACCGGGGAGCTGTTTTTT. Protein: CASSGLENTGELFF.